The 9 T cell receptor beta chains in this list originate from one sample, sequenced in a study of cytomegalovirus exposure and HLA in healthy donors. Vbeta (60) and Jbeta (13) primers were used in the PCR. Data came from immunoSEQ multiplex PCR; TCRdb stores just in-frame clones and leaves some out. The sample contains about 140,000 clones, 82% of which appear only once. The specimen was PBMCs. These receptors came from a male donor in good health and CMV-seronegative.

The V gene is TRBV29-1, the J gene TRBJ2-1; D gene uncertain. Germline V gene sequence: CDR1 SQVTM, CDR2 ANQGSEA. Trimming stripped 5 bases from V and 7 bases from J, with 18 bases between. The CDR3 runs 14 residues. In DNA, the CDR3 is TGCAGCGTTTTGGGCCGGATGGTCGTTAATGAGCAGTTCTTC. Translation gives CSVLGRMVVNEQFF.

CDR3 coding DNA: TGCAGCGTTGTATCTGGACAGCACTCCTACAATGAGCAGTTCTTC. As protein: CSVVSGQHSYNEQFF. V is TRBV29-1 and J is TRBJ2-1, with a tentative D call TRBD1 (6 bases). This CDR3 comprises 15 residues. CDR1 SQVTM and CDR2 ANQGSEA come from the germline V gene. With 4 bases removed from V and 0 bases from J, the gap between germline ends came to 13 bases.

The chain has TRBV19 and TRBJ2-5; no clear D gene. V was shortened by 3 bases and J by 4 bases, with 12 bases between the two germline ends. Per the germline V gene, CDR1 is LNHDA and CDR2 is SQIVND (reference sequence). This CDR3 is 14 amino acids long. The CDR3 protein is CASSMQRRRETQYF. CDR3 nucleotide sequence: TGTGCCAGTAGTATGCAGCGTCGGCGAGAGACCCAGTACTTC. Complete variable domain (other parts from reference TRBV19 and TRBJ2-5): DGGITQSPKYLFRKEGQNVTLSCEQNLNHDAMYWYRQDPGQGLRLIYYSQIVNDFQKGDIAEGYSVSREKKESFPLTVTSAQKNPTAFYLCASSMQRRRETQYFGPGTRLLVL.

The chain carries TRBV27 and TRBJ2-7; TRBD1 agrees at 9 bases. Germline CDR1 is MNHEY and CDR2 is SMNVEV (reference sequence). This CDR3 region has 13 residues. V shed 3 bases and J 6 bases; nucleotides not matched to a gene: 3. The DNA for the CDR3 is TGTGCCAGCAGTTTCGGGACAGGGATCGAGCAGTACTTC. Its protein is CASSFGTGIEQYF.

The J gene is TRBJ2-5, the V gene TRBV6-5, with 11 bases aligning to TRBD1. TRBJ2-7 matches the DNA end more closely, so the J call is doubtful. This CDR3 comprises 15 residues. Germline-derived CDR1 and CDR2 are MNHEY and SVGAGI. CDR3 nucleotides: TGTGCCAGCAGTTACCGGGACAGGGGGGCCTACGAGCAGTACTTC. Its translation is CASSYRDRGAYEQYF.

The J gene is TRBJ1-1, the V gene TRBV27; D remains unclear. The V end lost 8 bases, the J end lost 2 bases, and 15 bases lay between the germline ends. Germline V gene sequence: CDR1 MNHEY, CDR2 SMNVEV (reference sequence). The CDR3 spans 14 residues. The DNA of the CDR3 is TGTGCCAGCGGTTCCCTGACTGGAAACACTGAAGCTTTCTTT. Translated, it gives CASGSLTGNTEAFF.

The chain combines TRBV7-9 with TRBJ2-1; 12 bases map to TRBD2. The CDR3 has 15 residues. J gave up 8 bases and V 1 base, and 3 bases lay outside the gene matches. Germline V gene sequence: CDR1 SEHNR, CDR2 FQNEAQ (reference sequence). CDR3: CASSLGTSGMDEQFF. The CDR3 coding sequence is TGTGCCAGCAGCTTAGGGACTAGCGGGATGGATGAGCAGTTCTTC.

The chain recombines TRBV9 with TRBJ2-3; D is unclear. V was shortened by 4 bases and J by 1 base, with 10 bases between the two germline ends. The germline CDR1 and CDR2 sequences are SGDLS and YYNGEE. CDR3 length: 14 residues. This CDR3 is CASSSLRGTDTQYF. The CDR3 bases are TGTGCCAGCAGCTCCTTACGCGGCACAGATACGCAGTATTTT.

The chain uses TRBV28 and TRBJ2-7; D might be TRBD2 (7 bases). Trimming cost V 6 bases and J 3 bases, with 12 bases left between them. Germline V gene data show CDR1 as MDHEN and CDR2 as SYDVKM. CDR3 length: 13 residues. CDR3 sequence: CASRVRGGYEQYF. The CDR3 region has the DNA TGTGCCAGCAGGGTAAGGGGGGGCTACGAGCAGTACTTC.